The 27 T cell receptor beta chains in this list originate from one sample, sequenced in a study of early T cells in non-severe SARS-CoV-2 infection (dated by TCRdb to about 2021). Library generation was performed with 5' RACE. For sequencing, a NextSeq 500 was employed. TCRdb reran the public reads through fastp at Q25 and MiXCR, keeping productive beta chains. Every CDR3 protein is listed once, alongside the most common genes and DNA of its rows. A total of tens of thousands of distinct CDR3 sequences appear in this sample, approximately 8% of them only once. The ten biggest clones cover about 3.9% of the sample. The input for sequencing was whole blood, taken at baseline. The receptors come from an adult who was a healthcare worker with PCR-confirmed SARS-CoV-2 infection or an uninfected control (not recorded which).

The J gene is TRBJ1-2, the V gene TRBV11-2; the match to TRBD1 covers 7 bases. The CDR3 is 14 residues long. V trimming: 6 bases; J trimming: 5 bases; junction bases outside the gene matches: 9. The V gene's germline CDR1 is SGHAT and CDR2 FQNNGV. In DNA form, the CDR3 reads TGTGCCAGCAGGGAGGGGACAGTGCCATATGGCTACACCTTC. Translation: CASREGTVPYGYTF.

This clonotype was found many times. The V and J genes are TRBV12-3 or TRBV12-4 and TRBJ1-2, with a possible D match to TRBD1 (6 bases). The CDR3 covers 13 residues. Trimming took 2 bases from V and 4 from J, leaving 8 bases between them. The CDR3 sequence is CASSLQGLYGYTF. The CDR3 DNA is TGTGCCAGCAGTTTACAGGGGCTCTATGGCTACACCTTC.

This chain connects TRBV6-1 to TRBJ1-1; no definite D call. Germline V gene sequence: CDR1 MNHNS, CDR2 SASEGT. The V end lost 4 bases, the J end lost 5 bases, and 14 bases lay between the germline ends. The CDR3 runs 14 residues. CDR3 bases: TGTGCCAGCAGTGCTATGGGCCTGAGAACTGAAGCTTTCTTT. This sequence encodes CASSAMGLRTEAFF.

The chain carries TRBV29-1 and TRBJ2-5, with D maybe TRBD1 (5 bases). CDR3 length: 12 residues. Trimming removed 1 base from V and 5 bases from J, with 8 bases in between. The germline gives CDR1 SQVTM, CDR2 ANQGSEA. CDR3 region: CSVEGQGETQYF. The DNA of the CDR3 is TGCAGCGTTGAAGGGCAGGGTGAGACCCAGTACTTC.

This clonotype was detected a few times. The genes are TRBV28 and TRBJ2-2; 11 nucleotides match TRBD2. From germline, CDR1 is MDHEN and CDR2 SYDVKM. V shed 4 bases, J shed 3 bases, and the junction held 7 bases outside the gene matches. This CDR3 is built from 17 residues. The DNA for the CDR3 is TGTGCCAGCAGTTCCTCGTTACTAGCGGGAGACACCGGGGAGCTGTTTTTT. It codes for CASSSSLLAGDTGELFF.

The J gene is TRBJ2-3, the V gene TRBV5-4; 14 positions agree with TRBD2. Germline trimming cut 4 bases from V and 3 bases from J; bases unmatched to any gene: 10. This CDR3 has 18 residues. The germline V gene has CDR1 SGHNT and CDR2 YYREEE (reference sequence). In DNA, the CDR3 is TGTGCCAGCAGCCATCCGATGACTAGCGGGAGGGTAACAGATACGCAGTATTTT. Amino acid sequence: CASSHPMTSGRVTDTQYF.

This chain uses TRBV7-3 with TRBJ2-3; possibly TRBD1 or TRBD2 for D (6 bases each). The germline CDR1 and CDR2 sequences are SGHTA and FQGTGA. Trimming cost V 5 bases and J 5 bases, with 14 bases left between them. This CDR3 region has 14 residues. The CDR3 region is CASSPEGGEDTQYF. The CDR3 nucleotides are TGTGCCAGCAGCCCCGAGGGGGGTGAAGATACGCAGTATTTT.

This clonotype was recorded at least ten times. The chain carries TRBV11-3 and TRBJ2-4; D is perhaps TRBD1 (5 bases). The ends were cut back, 5 bases at V and 4 bases at J, with 18 bases in the middle. Per the germline V gene, CDR1 is SGHNT and CDR2 is YENEEA. The CDR3 has 16 residues. CDR3 protein: CASSQRSGRAKNIQYF. The CDR3 nucleotides read TGTGCCAGCAGCCAGAGGTCGGGCAGGGCGAAAAACATTCAGTACTTC.

In this sample, this clonotype turned up many times. The CDR3 DNA follows: TGTGCCAGTAGTATGTCCGTCTCGCCGGGGGAGACCCAGTACTTC. It translates to CASSMSVSPGETQYF. The chain combines TRBV19 with TRBJ2-5; weak D call: TRBD2 (5 bases). CDR3 length equals 15 residues. Per germline, CDR1 LNHDA and CDR2 SQIVND (reference sequence). Trimming took 3 bases from V and 5 from J, leaving 16 bases between them. Using reference TRBV19 and TRBJ2-5 for the parts outside the CDR3, the full variable domain is DGGITQSPKYLFRKEGQNVTLSCEQNLNHDAMYWYRQDPGQGLRLIYYSQIVNDFQKGDIAEGYSVSREKKESFPLTVTSAQKNPTAFYLCASSMSVSPGETQYFGPGTRLLVL.

This clonotype was seen many times. This chain uses TRBV19 with TRBJ1-5; D is ambiguous. This CDR3 comprises 13 residues. Germline V gene sequence: CDR1 LNHDA, CDR2 SQIVND (reference sequence). Between the trimmed V and J ends, which lost 5 bases and 0 bases, there was a span of 5 bases. The CDR3 DNA follows: TGTGCCAGTAGTCTGAATAGCAATCAGCCCCAGCATTTT. This codes for CASSLNSNQPQHF.

The sample holds a few counts of this clonotype. This chain uses TRBV29-1 with TRBJ2-2; 8 nucleotides agree with TRBD2. Per germline, CDR1 SQVTM and CDR2 ANQGSEA. This CDR3 has 13 residues. The V segment lost 3 bases and the J segment 3 bases; nucleotides outside the gene matches: 0. CDR3 region: CSVDSGDTGELFF. In DNA form, the CDR3 reads TGCAGCGTTGATAGCGGGGACACCGGGGAGCTGTTTTTT.

This clonotype occurred a few times. This chain connects TRBV6-2 or TRBV6-3 to TRBJ2-3; possibly TRBD1 or TRBD2 for D (5 bases each). Trimming cost V 6 bases and J 2 bases, with 12 bases left between them. The CDR3 is made up of 14 amino acids. The germline gives CDR1 MNHEY, CDR2 SVGEGT. This chain's CDR3 is CASRIRDLTDTQYF. In DNA, the CDR3 is TGTGCCAGCAGGATCCGGGACCTCACAGATACGCAGTATTTT.

V and J are TRBV7-3 and TRBJ2-5; perhaps TRBD2 as D (5 bases). Per germline, CDR1 SGHTA and CDR2 FQGTGA. V dropped 0 bases and J dropped 7 bases, with 9 bases sitting between them. The CDR3 loop spans 13 amino acids. The CDR3 is CASSLTAAGTQYF. CDR3 coding DNA: TGTGCCAGCAGCTTAACAGCCGCGGGGACCCAGTACTTC. Based on the CDR3 plus reference TRBV7-3 and TRBJ2-5, the full variable domain is GAGVSQTPSNKVTEKGKYVELRCDPISGHTALYWYRQSLGQGPEFLIYFQGTGAADDSGLPNDRFFAVRPEGSVSTLKIQRTERGDSAVYLCASSLTAAGTQYFGPGTRLLVL.

The chain carries TRBV10-3 and TRBJ2-7; no firm D call. CDR1 is ENHRY, CDR2 SYGVKD, per germline. Trimming took 5 bases from V and 0 from J, leaving 11 bases between them. The CDR3 runs to 14 residues. This chain's CDR3 is CAISRQEDSYEQYF. Written as DNA, the CDR3 is TGTGCCATCAGTCGGCAGGAAGACTCCTACGAGCAGTACTTC.

The chain recombines TRBV10-3 with TRBJ2-2; 7 nucleotides align to TRBD1. V gave up 2 bases and J gave up 12 bases; unmatched junction bases: 15. The CDR3 loop spans 16 amino acids. The germline V gene encodes CDR1 ENHRY and CDR2 SYGVKD. CDR3 region: CAISEVTDRRNLKLFF. In DNA form, the CDR3 reads TGTGCCATCAGTGAGGTAACGGACAGGAGGAACCTGAAGCTGTTTTTT.

This chain joins TRBV7-9 and TRBJ2-5, with 11 bases matching TRBD2. CDR1 and CDR2 from the germline V gene are SEHNR and FQNEAQ (reference sequence). This CDR3 spans 19 amino acids. Unmatched junction bases numbered 14, after V lost 3 bases and J lost 2 bases. CDR3 loop: CASSLGTLAGGPAQETQYF. For the CDR3, the DNA is TGTGCCAGCAGCTTGGGAACATTAGCGGGAGGGCCGGCGCAAGAGACCCAGTACTTC.

This rearrangement joins TRBV11-2 to TRBJ2-7; D uncertain. CDR3 size: 11 residues. The V end was cut by 5 bases, the J end by 5 bases, with 7 bases between. Germline lookup yields CDR1 SGHAT and CDR2 FQNNGV. CDR3 nucleotide sequence: TGTGCCAGCAGCCCCCTTAACGAGCAGTACTTC. Translation: CASSPLNEQYF.

J is TRBJ2-7 and V is TRBV28; D may correspond to TRBD1 or TRBD2 (5 bases each). The CDR3 is made up of 12 amino acids. Germline CDR1 reads MDHEN; CDR2 reads SYDVKM. Trimming pared 4 bases from V and 2 bases from J, leaving 6 bases between. CDR3 sequence: CASSWGPYEQYF. Written as DNA, the CDR3 is TGTGCCAGCAGTTGGGGACCCTACGAGCAGTACTTC.

This clonotype was seen repeatedly, ten times or more. The gene calls are TRBV12-3 or TRBV12-4 and TRBJ2-5, with a tentative D call TRBD2 (6 bases). With 3 bases removed from V and 4 bases from J, the gap between germline ends came to 24 bases. There are 18 residues in the CDR3. The CDR3 reads CASSFGSGQTVIRETQYF. In nucleotides, the CDR3 is TGTGCCAGCAGTTTCGGGAGCGGCCAGACGGTTATCAGAGAGACCCAGTACTTC.

This clonotype was detected ten times or more. J is TRBJ2-3 and V is TRBV11-2, with D maybe TRBD1 (6 bases). The V end was cut by 5 bases, the J end by 1 base, with 13 bases between. Germline lookup yields CDR1 SGHAT and CDR2 FQNNGV. This CDR3 has 15 residues. CDR3 in amino acids: CASSPAGVGTDTQYF. The CDR3 coding sequence is TGTGCCAGCAGCCCAGCAGGGGTCGGCACAGATACGCAGTATTTT.

This clonotype has at least ten counts. The chain joins TRBV5-4 to TRBJ1-1, with D possibly TRBD1 on 5 matching bases. The V gene's germline CDR1 is SGHNT and CDR2 YYREEE (reference sequence). The V end lost 4 bases, the J end lost 4 bases, and 14 bases lay between the germline ends. The CDR3 is made up of 14 amino acids. CDR3 protein: CASSEWGESTEAFF. The CDR3 DNA sequence: TGTGCCAGCAGCGAGTGGGGGGAAAGCACTGAAGCTTTCTTT. The complete variable domain, with remaining parts taken from reference TRBV5-4 and TRBJ1-1, reads ETGVTQSPTHLIKTRGQQVTLRCSSQSGHNTVSWYQQALGQGPQFIFQYYREEENGRGNFPPRFSGLQFPNYSSELNVNALELDDSALYLCASSEWGESTEAFFGQGTRLTVV.

This clonotype was seen a handful of times. The V and J genes are TRBV7-6 and TRBJ2-3; 16 bases line up with TRBD2. V lost 0 bases, J lost 7 bases, and 7 bases stayed unmatched. The V gene's germline CDR1 is SGHVS and CDR2 FNYEAQ. The CDR3 runs 18 residues. The CDR3 loop is CASSLAPGLAGGQNTQYF. CDR3 in DNA: TGTGCCAGCAGCTTAGCTCCGGGACTAGCGGGAGGGCAAAATACGCAGTATTTT.

The gene calls are TRBV7-9 and TRBJ2-2; D is ambiguous. Germline CDR1 is SEHNR and CDR2 is FQNEAQ (reference sequence). V was shortened by 8 bases and J by 1 base, with 8 bases between the two germline ends. CDR3 length equals 13 residues. The CDR3 spells CASPHKNTGELFF. The DNA for the CDR3 is TGTGCCAGCCCGCACAAGAACACCGGGGAGCTGTTTTTT.

This clonotype was observed a few times. The chain recombines TRBV2 with TRBJ2-7; a possible D gene is TRBD2 (6 bases). Germline V gives CDR1 SNHLY, CDR2 FYNNEI. V was trimmed by 8 bases and J by 2 bases, leaving 13 bases between them. This CDR3 is built from 13 residues. The CDR3 sequence: CASCLAPTYEQYF. The CDR3 DNA follows: TGTGCCAGCTGTCTAGCGCCAACCTACGAGCAGTACTTC.

V is TRBV6-2 or TRBV6-3 and J is TRBJ2-7; TRBD2 matches 12 bases. This CDR3 has 15 amino acids. Germline V gene sequence: CDR1 MNHEY, CDR2 SVGEGT. Trimming cost V 6 bases and J 4 bases; bases outside gene matches: 7. The CDR3 loop is CASSTRTSGTYEQYF. CDR3 DNA: TGTGCCAGCAGCACCAGGACTAGCGGGACATACGAGCAGTACTTC.

The table lists this clonotype with a few counts. V gene TRBV11-2 combines with J gene TRBJ2-5; D is perhaps TRBD2 (7 bases). The CDR3 is 15 residues long. Trimming took 4 bases from V and 6 from J, leaving 18 bases between them. The germline V gene encodes CDR1 SGHAT and CDR2 FQNNGV. The CDR3 reads CASSSSDGGLKTQYF. CDR3 bases: TGTGCCAGCAGCTCATCCGACGGGGGGCTAAAGACCCAGTACTTC.

This clonotype has more than one count but fewer than ten. The chain uses TRBV20-1 and TRBJ2-3; unclear D gene. CDR3 length: 12 residues. Germline V gene data show CDR1 as DFQATT and CDR2 as SNEGSKA (reference sequence). In nucleotides, the CDR3 is TGCAGGGCCGGCGGACCCACAGATACGCAGTATTTT. Its translation is CRAGGPTDTQYF.